A few counts support the clone carrying this TCR beta chain. Every sample had a minimum of 6 million PBMCs isolated. The CDR3 contains 15 residues. V dropped 1 base and J dropped 2 bases, with 9 bases sitting between them. Per the germline V gene, CDR1 is MNHEY and CDR2 is SMNVEV (reference sequence). Alongside a J-beta primer mix, a sample-barcoded 5' primer served in a second PCR lasting roughly 6 to 12 cycles. TCRdb analysed the 5' RACE reads with MiXCR anew, one entry per CDR3 protein. The sample consists of approximately 800,000 distinct CDR3 sequences, under 80% of them appearing once. The sample comes from a study of blood T cells in healthy people across ages. Study-level background: The template switching approach captured approximately one barcoded beta molecule for every two T cells.

The rearrangement joins TRBV27 to TRBJ2-1, with no clear D. Sequencing was done on a sample of blood. This clonotype was obtained from a man aged 30-40 years in good health. The CDR3, as DNA: TGTGCCAGCAGTTTATTGGGCCAGGCCTACAATGAGCAGTTCTTC. This translates into CASSLLGQAYNEQFF.